Below, 7 T cell receptor beta chains from the same sample are listed, as sequenced in a study of OX40 agonist ivuxolimab in advanced cancers. Profiling relied on immunoSEQ multiplex PCR, and the TCRdb table lists in-frame clones only, not all of them. The sample lists approximately 60,000 clones, 77% occurring once. The source material was CD4+ or CD8+ T cells sorted from blood, sampled in a trial of the OX40 agonist ivuxolimab. The receptors shown here come from an adult with an advanced solid tumor such as melanoma, head and neck, liver or kidney cancer.

The rearrangement links TRBV6-6 to TRBJ2-2; possibly TRBD1 for D (6 bases). The CDR3 loop spans 14 amino acids. Per germline, CDR1 MNHNY and CDR2 SVGAGI (reference sequence). V lost 0 bases, J lost 7 bases, and 9 bases lay in between. Here the CDR3 reads CASSYSTGYGELFF. The CDR3 region has the DNA TGTGCCAGCAGTTACTCGACAGGATACGGGGAGCTGTTTTTT.

J is TRBJ1-2 and V is TRBV6-1; no clear D. Germline V gene lookup returns CDR1 MNHNS and CDR2 SASEGT. This CDR3 has 11 residues. V was clipped by 2 bases and J by 4 bases, with 2 bases between them. CDR3: CASSEPYGYTF. The CDR3, as DNA: TGTGCCAGCAGTGAACCCTATGGCTACACCTTC.

Note on this clone: This specimen includes other DNA sequences encoding the same CDR3. The V call is TRBV30, the J call TRBJ2-1, with TRBD2 matching over 8 bases. V dropped 5 bases and J dropped 6; count of bases not matched to a gene: 6. Per germline, CDR1 GTSNPN and CDR2 SVGIG (reference sequence). This CDR3 is built from 13 residues. CDR3 sequence (DNA): TGTGCCTGGGATGCGGGAGGTGGCAATGAGCAGTTCTTC. Translation gives CAWDAGGGNEQFF.

This chain joins TRBV10-3 and TRBJ1-1; weak D call: TRBD1 (6 bases). Germline V gene lookup returns CDR1 ENHRY and CDR2 SYGVKD. Trimming stripped 7 bases from V and 0 bases from J, with 18 bases between. CDR3 length: 16 amino acids. The CDR3 reads CAIKPGHGLLNTEAFF. The DNA for the CDR3 is TGTGCCATCAAACCGGGACACGGCCTCTTGAACACTGAAGCTTTCTTT.

The CDR3 DNA reads as TGTGCCAGCAGTTTAGGACAGGGGTTTCAGCCCCAGCATTTT. It translates to CASSLGQGFQPQHF. The V call is TRBV28, the J call TRBJ1-5; 9 nucleotides agree with TRBD1. This CDR3 region has 14 residues. Germline CDR1 MDHEN, CDR2 SYDVKM. V shed 2 bases, J shed 6 bases, and the junction held 2 bases outside the gene matches.

The genes are TRBV5-1 and TRBJ1-2, with D tentatively TRBD1 (5 bases). The CDR3 runs to 14 residues. Per germline, CDR1 SGHRS and CDR2 YFSETQ. The germline V and J ends were trimmed by 5 bases and 0 bases, with 11 bases remaining between them. The CDR3 region has the DNA TGCGCCAGCAGGGCCCAGGGTTCTAACTATGGCTACACCTTC. This gives the protein CASRAQGSNYGYTF.

The chain recombines TRBV6-6 with TRBJ2-3, with 10 bases fitting TRBD2. Germline loops: CDR1 MNHNY, CDR2 SVGAGI (reference sequence). This CDR3 comprises 16 residues. Germline trimming cut 4 bases from V and 0 bases from J; bases unmatched to any gene: 4. The CDR3 reads CASSLRLAGSTDTQYF. CDR3 in DNA: TGTGCCAGCAGTTTAAGACTAGCGGGTAGCACAGATACGCAGTATTTT.